A selection of T cell receptor beta chains follows, all from one sample in a study of cytomegalovirus exposure and HLA in healthy donors. Produced via immunoSEQ multiplex PCR; TCRdb's table is partial and in-frame only. The table has more than 110,000 clones, roughly 9.8% seen once. Material for sequencing was PBMCs. The receptor source for this set is a man between 45 and 60 years old in good health and CMV-seronegative. CDR3s include the opening cysteine and the closing phenylalanine or tryptophan. D genes are given only for firm matches. Only some rows state a clone size, as once, few, many or a class for expanded clones.

NA	TRBV30	NA	TRBJ1-3	CAWRQTVSSGNTIYF	TGTGCCTGGAGACAAACAGTTAGCTCTGGAAACACCATATATTTT
NA	TRBV25-1	few	TRBJ1-4	CASTPPGLREKLFF	TGTGCCAGCACCCCCCCAGGACTCCGGGAAAAACTGTTTTTT
TRBD2	TRBV27	NA	TRBJ2-1	CASSHGGRLAGGGNEQFF	TGTGCCAGCAGCCACGGCGGTCGACTAGCGGGAGGGGGGAATGAGCAGTTCTTC
NA	TRBV2	few	TRBJ1-2	CASTPLRDWPYGYTF	TGTGCCAGCACCCCTTTACGGGATTGGCCCTATGGCTACACCTTC
TRBD2	TRBV5-1	few	TRBJ2-1	CASSLAMGGDYNEQFF	TGCGCCAGCAGCTTGGCTATGGGGGGGGATTACAATGAGCAGTTCTTC
NA	TRBV5-1	few	TRBJ2-1	CASSGGLLNNEQFF	TGCGCCAGCAGCGGGGGACTGCTAAACAATGAGCAGTTCTTC
NA	TRBV9	few	TRBJ2-1	CASSVGSRGDNEQFF	TGTGCCAGCAGCGTAGGGTCCAGGGGGGACAATGAGCAGTTCTTC
NA	TRBV7-3	NA	TRBJ2-7	CASSSGQGDEQYF	TGTGCCAGCAGCTCCGGGCAGGGCGACGAGCAGTACTTC
TRBD1	TRBV7-9	few	TRBJ1-1	CASSPGPGTGLNTEAFF	TGTGCCAGCAGCCCCGGCCCCGGGACAGGCCTGAACACTGAAGCTTTCTTT
NA	TRBV19	NA	TRBJ1-2	CASSIDSRLHYGYTF	TGTGCCAGTAGTATAGATTCCAGGTTGCACTATGGCTACACCTTC
TRBD1	TRBV28	NA	TRBJ1-2	CASSSGTGSYGYTF	TGTGCCAGCAGTAGTGGGACAGGGAGTTATGGCTACACCTTC
TRBD1	TRBV25-1	NA	TRBJ2-7	CASSEPGDRAHEQYF	TGTGCCAGCAGTGAACCCGGGGACAGGGCCCACGAGCAGTACTTC
NA	TRBV19	NA	TRBJ1-6	CASSTQDSNSPLHF	TGTGCCAGTAGTACTCAGGACAGTAATTCACCCCTCCACTTT
NA	TRBV11-2	few	TRBJ1-2	CASSLESEAIYGYTF	TGTGCCAGCAGCTTAGAGTCGGAGGCTATATATGGCTACACCTTC
TRBD1	TRBV27	NA	TRBJ2-1	CASSLPGTGGLNEQFF	TGTGCCAGCAGTTTACCCGGGACAGGGGGCTTAAATGAGCAGTTCTTC
TRBD2	TRBV7-3	few	TRBJ2-5	CASSPQGGLVGETQYF	TGTGCCAGCAGCCCCCAGGGCGGACTAGTAGGGGAGACCCAGTACTTC
NA	TRBV7-6	few	TRBJ1-2	CASSPRQAQNLNYGYTF	TGTGCCAGCAGCCCGAGACAGGCCCAAAACCTTAACTATGGCTACACCTTC
TRBD1	TRBV30	NA	TRBJ1-2	CAWMERQGRSYSYGYTF	TGTGCCTGGATGGAACGACAGGGTCGTTCTTACTCCTATGGCTACACCTTC
NA	TRBV6-5	NA	TRBJ1-1	CASSYNRATEAFF	TGTGCCAGCAGTTATAACAGGGCGACTGAAGCTTTCTTT
TRBD1	TRBV18	NA	TRBJ2-7	CASSPRQGTYEQYF	TGTGCCAGCTCACCCAGACAGGGAACCTACGAGCAGTACTTC
TRBD1	TRBV29-1	NA	TRBJ1-2	CSVEPGQSYGYTF	TGCAGCGTTGAACCGGGACAGAGCTATGGCTACACCTTC
NA	TRBV6-5	few	TRBJ1-4	CASSLYGGVGEKLFF	TGTGCCAGCAGTTTGTACGGCGGGGTGGGGGAAAAACTGTTTTTT
NA	TRBV5-1	NA	TRBJ1-1	CASSLEHSLNTEAFF	TGCGCCAGCAGCTTGGAGCACAGCTTGAACACTGAAGCTTTCTTT
NA	TRBV6-6	NA	TRBJ1-2	CASSYGPVGGDGYTF	TGTGCCAGCAGTTACGGGCCGGTGGGGGGGGACGGCTACACCTTC
TRBD1	TRBV27	few	TRBJ2-2	CASNPVGTGASGELFF	TGTGCCAGCAATCCCGTTGGGACAGGGGCGTCCGGGGAGCTGTTTTTT
TRBD1	TRBV2	NA	TRBJ2-5	CASRVRGPETQYF	TGTGCCAGCAGAGTTAGGGGGCCGGAGACCCAGTACTTC
TRBD1	TRBV27	few	TRBJ1-5	CASSTRTGGPQPQHF	TGTGCCAGCAGTACCCGGACAGGGGGCCCTCAGCCCCAGCATTTT
NA	TRBV11-2	NA	TRBJ1-5	CASSLDGASNQPQHF	TGTGCCAGCAGCTTAGATGGGGCGAGCAATCAGCCCCAGCATTTT
NA	TRBV19	NA	TRBJ1-1	CASSDGRGINTEAFF	TGTGCCAGTAGTGACGGCAGGGGTATTAACACTGAAGCTTTCTTT
NA	TRBV11-3	NA	TRBJ2-1	CASSPVAGGYNEQFF	TGTGCCAGCAGCCCTGTTGCAGGGGGGTACAATGAGCAGTTCTTC
NA	TRBV7-9	many	TRBJ2-1	CASSLAGGEQFF	TGTGCCAGCAGCTTAGCGGGGGGTGAGCAGTTCTTC